This T cell receptor beta chain was captured by sequencing in a study of vaccination effects on CD4 cells after COVID-19 (dated 2022 in TCRdb). Background on the whole study: The ViraFEST assay stimulated PBMC with viral peptide pools and then used TCR sequencing to identify antigen-specific CD4+ T cell clonotypes by expansion. Across the study, the median time from the second dose to post-vaccine sampling was 72 days (range 14 to 241). Approximately 2 million PBMC per well were cultured in IMDM with around 5% human AB serum, 7.5 to 10 IU/ml IL-2 and gentamicin, plus 10 ug/ml peptides. The study compared SARS-CoV-2 spike-specific CD4+ TCR repertoires before and after mRNA vaccination in COVID-19 convalescent patients and infection-naive vaccine recipients. A total of roughly 9 COVID-19 convalescent patients and a handful of SARS-CoV-2-naive healthy vaccine recipients were included in the full study. Cultures from other donors in the study were sequenced using the Oncomine TCR Beta short-read assay on an Illumina iSeq 100. Study-level results and caveats: In healthy vaccine recipients, vaccine-induced clones were almost all SARS-CoV-2 mono-reactive, with only 1 of 255 being cross-reactive with common cold coronaviruses. Marked clonal contraction was observed in both infection-induced and vaccine-induced clones at late post-vaccination timepoints, consistent with waning T cell responses. The study was limited by a small number of convalescent patients and lacked early post-infection timepoints.

The library was generated by the immunoSEQ multiplex PCR assay. DNA from the CD4+ T cells that had been cultured and isolated underwent TCR beta CDR3 sequencing. As for the original processing: The analysis removed non-productive TCR sequences, trimmed reads to the CDR3 region, and retained only CDR3s that were 7 or more amino acids long. The MANAFEST web app was used to pick out antigen-specific clonotypes by comparing their expansion in peptide wells with that in reference cultures. Positive clones required FDR<0.05 expansion versus reference and all other wells, odds ratio above 5, and frequency above 0.1% in two replicate wells. A clonotype was called cross-reactive if it was significantly expanded both in SARS-CoV-2 spike wells and in at least one common cold coronavirus spike condition. CDR3 similarity was assessed by Levenshtein distance with the stringdist R package, and unrooted trees were built with ape in R 3.6.1. TCRdb took over this immuneACCESS table, retaining in-frame rearrangements with V and J assigned. Such tables are incomplete; in checked studies, under half of the missing clones stem from an unresolved V gene, and the remainder is unexplained. The D gene and trimming were derived from the DNA, and the V and J assignments and clone size from that table. Within this sample are about 45,000 clones, with approximately 70% of them counted one time only. Clones ranked in the top ten supply 9% to 10% of the sample.

With regard to this clone: Its antigen has not been determined. No much larger clone exists at a distance of one base, and base qualities are not known.

After more than nine days of culture, CD4+ T cells were isolated with the EasySep CD4+ T cell isolation kit. Participants received two doses of either the BNT162b2 or the mRNA-1273 mRNA SARS-CoV-2 vaccine. None of the healthy vaccine recipients had a prior SARS-CoV-2 infection, which was confirmed by nucleocapsid antibody tests that came back negative both before and after vaccination. On days 3 and 7, half of the culture medium was replaced with fresh IL-2-containing medium. Unless noted otherwise, every peptide stimulation condition was cultured in triplicate wells. PBMC were separated from whole blood using Ficoll-Paque Plus gradient centrifugation and were then either cryopreserved at -140C or used fresh. The QIAamp micro DNA kit was used to extract genomic DNA from the cultured CD4+ T cells. Specimen: CD4+ T cells from PBMCs cultured without peptide, collected after COVID-19 vaccination. This clonotype was obtained from a human donor who received a COVID-19 vaccine.

The CDR3 is CASSLVDQSTEAFF. The nucleotide sequence is TGTGCCAGCAGCTTAGTTGACCAGAGCACTGAAGCTTTCTTT. Recombination linked TRBV7-8 to TRBJ1-1; the D segment cannot be called with confidence. The CDR3 measures 14 amino acids from cysteine to phenylalanine. The entry retains the CDR3 DNA only, 42 bases that are in frame from base 1. Per the germline V gene, SGHVS is the CDR1 and FQNEAQ is the CDR2. The junction carries 10 bases between V and J, which are trimmed by 1 base and 4 bases respectively.